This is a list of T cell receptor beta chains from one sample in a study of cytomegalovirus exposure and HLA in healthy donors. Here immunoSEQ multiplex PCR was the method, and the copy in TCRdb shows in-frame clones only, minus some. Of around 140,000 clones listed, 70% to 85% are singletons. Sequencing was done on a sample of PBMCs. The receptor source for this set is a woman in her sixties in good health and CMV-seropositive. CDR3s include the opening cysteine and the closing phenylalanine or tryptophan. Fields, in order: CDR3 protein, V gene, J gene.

CDR3: CASRGLLPYEQYF
V: TRBV27
J: TRBJ2-7

CDR3: CAISKPASVLSSYNEQFF
V: TRBV10-3
J: TRBJ2-1

CDR3: CAWRRPGENTEAFF
V: TRBV30
J: TRBJ1-1

CDR3: CASMGGGTGRAYEQYF
V: TRBV25-1
J: TRBJ2-7

CDR3: CASSRTSVGDTQYF
V: TRBV7-2
J: TRBJ2-3

CDR3: CASKTGGRDEQFF
V: TRBV2
J: TRBJ2-1

CDR3: CAWSEGNEQFF
V: TRBV30
J: TRBJ2-1

CDR3: CASSRAGGSTDTQYF
V: TRBV5-1
J: TRBJ2-3

CDR3: CASSSLRTGNQPQHF
V: TRBV6-5
J: TRBJ1-5

CDR3: CASSLGGGYEQYF
V: TRBV7-2
J: TRBJ2-7

CDR3: CAISDDRGWDEQYF
V: TRBV10-3
J: TRBJ2-7

CDR3: CASSAPDRGDTEAFF
V: TRBV5-1
J: TRBJ1-1

CDR3: CASRRGGSGANVLTF
V: TRBV13
J: TRBJ2-6

CDR3: CASSLTGRAYNEQFF
V: TRBV5-6
J: TRBJ2-1

CDR3: CASSVRGGRSYEQYF
V: TRBV14
J: TRBJ2-7

CDR3: CASRLIGQSTDTQYF
V: TRBV11-1
J: TRBJ2-3

CDR3: CASSFSDRGFSPLHF
V: TRBV28
J: TRBJ1-6

CDR3: CASTAGGGEQFF
V: TRBV7-3
J: TRBJ2-1

CDR3: CASRETGYNQPQHF
V: TRBV6-1
J: TRBJ1-5

CDR3: CASTSPITGTPTYEQYF
V: TRBV19
J: TRBJ2-7

CDR3: CASSSGRGGIGNTIYF
V: TRBV7-6
J: TRBJ1-3

CDR3: CASSPGAAETQYF
V: TRBV6-5
J: TRBJ2-5

CDR3: CSASQLDEQFF
V: TRBV20-1
J: TRBJ2-1

CDR3: CAIRAGTISTGELFF
V: TRBV10-3
J: TRBJ2-2

CDR3: CASSVGLAGVNEQYF
V: TRBV7-3
J: TRBJ2-7

CDR3: CASRAGTGADGYTF
V: TRBV2
J: TRBJ1-2

CDR3: CASSQGTGSSYEQYF
V: TRBV4-3
J: TRBJ2-7

CDR3: CASTTGVREQYF
V: TRBV28
J: TRBJ2-7

CDR3: CSDGDGVNYGYTF
V: TRBV29-1
J: TRBJ1-2

CDR3: CASSTGQGVGEQYF
V: TRBV7-2
J: TRBJ2-7

CDR3: CASSRTTNTGELFF
V: TRBV6-5
J: TRBJ2-2

CDR3: CASRTSGRSSTDTQYF
V: TRBV28
J: TRBJ2-3

CDR3: CASSLSGEGQPQHF
V: TRBV7-9
J: TRBJ1-5

CDR3: CASSPPGEARETQYF
V: TRBV11-2
J: TRBJ2-5

CDR3: CASSFQGTGRGEKLFF
V: TRBV11-2
J: TRBJ1-4

CDR3: CASNKAGGTGELFF
V: TRBV28
J: TRBJ2-2

CDR3: CASSRDREAGDTQYF
V: TRBV4-3
J: TRBJ2-3

CDR3: CASSIGLRLAALNTGELFF
V: TRBV19
J: TRBJ2-2

CDR3: CASSAPDREPYGYTF
V: TRBV2
J: TRBJ1-2